The 24 T cell receptor beta chains below were found in one sample sequenced in a study of blood T cell repertoires in COVID-19. Method: immunoSEQ multiplex PCR; TCRdb's copy keeps in-frame clones and lacks some. The table has 210,000 or so clones, roughly 80% seen once; the top ten hold 10%. Source material: peripheral blood. All receptors derive from a woman of 80 years or more with acute or convalescent COVID-19.

The J gene is TRBJ1-3, the V gene TRBV29-1, with 7 bases identical to TRBD1. The CDR3 is 14 residues long. The junction had 8 bases not matched to a gene; V was cut back by 6 bases and J by 3 bases. Per the germline V gene, CDR1 is SQVTM and CDR2 is ANQGSEA. The CDR3 region is CSVLDRVGGNTIYF. The DNA of the CDR3 is TGCAGCGTCCTCGACAGGGTCGGTGGAAACACCATATATTTT.

This sequence joins TRBV7-2 and TRBJ1-1; 7 bases fit TRBD1. CDR1 and CDR2 from the germline V gene are SGHTA and FQGNSA. The V and J ends lost 4 bases and 4 bases, in that order; junction bases with no gene match: 9. The CDR3 length is 15 residues. CDR3 coding DNA: TGTGCCAGCAGCTCACATCCGGGACAGAGCACTGAAGCTTTCTTT. It specifies CASSSHPGQSTEAFF. The variable domain in full, completed from reference TRBV7-2 and TRBJ1-1, reads GAGVSQSPSNKVTEKGKDVELRCDPISGHTALYWYRQSLGQGLEFLIYFQGNSAPDKSGLPSDRFSAERTGGSVSTLTIQRTQQEDSAVYLCASSSHPGQSTEAFFGQGTRLTVV.

CDR3 in amino acids: CASSTGIAGYEQYF. The CDR3 bases are TGTGCCAGTAGTACGGGGATTGCCGGTTACGAGCAGTACTTC. V is TRBV19 and J is TRBJ2-7; D possibly corresponds to TRBD2 (5 bases). The CDR3 is made up of 14 amino acids. Trimming shortened V by 4 bases and J by 4 bases, and 14 bases separated the two germline ends. Per germline, CDR1 LNHDA and CDR2 SQIVND (reference sequence).

The chain has TRBV10-3 and TRBJ1-1; TRBD1 is a possible D gene (6 bases). Looked up from germline, CDR1 is ENHRY and CDR2 is SYGVKD. The CDR3 runs to 14 residues. Deletions cut 6 bases from V and 1 base from J, with 12 bases between. The CDR3, as DNA: TGTGCCATCAGCGCTGAAGGGGGGAACACTGAAGCTTTCTTT. The encoded protein is CAISAEGGNTEAFF.

The chain couples TRBV7-3 to TRBJ2-1; D possibly corresponds to TRBD2 (6 bases). This CDR3 region has 16 residues. Trimming cost V 5 bases and J 5 bases, with 19 bases left between them. Germline lookup yields CDR1 SGHTA and CDR2 FQGTGA. CDR3 sequence reads: CASSPQTSWGDNEQFF. In DNA form, the CDR3 reads TGTGCCAGCAGCCCGCAGACTAGTTGGGGTGACAATGAGCAGTTCTTC. The variable domain in full, completed from reference TRBV7-3 and TRBJ2-1, reads GAGVSQTPSNKVTEKGKYVELRCDPISGHTALYWYRQSLGQGPEFLIYFQGTGAADDSGLPNDRFFAVRPEGSVSTLKIQRTERGDSAVYLCASSPQTSWGDNEQFFGPGTRLTVL.

The chain couples TRBV10-2 to TRBJ1-3, with D perhaps TRBD1 (5 bases). Trimming shortened V by 6 bases and J by 6 bases, and 18 bases separated the two germline ends. The germline gives CDR1 WSHSY, CDR2 SAAADI. This CDR3 contains 15 residues. The chain's CDR3 is CASRDPGGEENTIYF. The CDR3 nucleotides read TGCGCCAGCAGGGACCCCGGGGGGGAAGAAAACACCATATATTTT.

This chain uses TRBV29-1 with TRBJ1-2, with no clear D. Trimming stripped 2 bases from V and 0 bases from J, with 7 bases between. This CDR3 has 13 amino acids. Germline V CDR1 and CDR2: SQVTM, ANQGSEA. CDR3 loop: CSVETGTNYGYTF. In DNA, the CDR3 is TGCAGCGTTGAAACGGGGACTAACTATGGCTACACCTTC.

The rearrangement joins TRBV15 to TRBJ1-5; D is unclear. V was pared by 0 bases and J by 4 bases, with 10 bases between. This CDR3 has 15 residues. Per the germline V gene, CDR1 is LNHNV and CDR2 is YYDKDF (reference sequence). The DNA for the CDR3 is TGTGCCACCAGCAGAGATACAGTTGGGAATCAGCCCCAGCATTTT. Its translation: CATSRDTVGNQPQHF.

The chain combines TRBV28 with TRBJ1-4, with no clear D. The V and J ends lost 6 bases and 3 bases respectively, with 14 bases between them. There are 15 residues in the CDR3. The germline gives CDR1 MDHEN, CDR2 SYDVKM. The CDR3 spells CASSQLRTANEKLFF. CDR3 nucleotides: TGTGCCAGCAGCCAATTGCGTACGGCTAATGAAAAACTGTTTTTT.

The chain is built from TRBV6-1 and TRBJ2-5, with TRBD2 matching 8 bases. J was trimmed by 4 bases and V by 2 bases; bases with no gene match: 0. CDR1 and CDR2 from the germline V gene are MNHNS and SASEGT. This CDR3 spans 13 amino acids. The CDR3 nucleotides are TGTGCCAGCAGTGAACGGGGGGGAGAGACCCAGTACTTC. This sequence encodes CASSERGGETQYF.

V gene TRBV19 combines with J gene TRBJ2-4, with a possible D match to TRBD1 (5 bases). CDR1 is LNHDA and CDR2 is SQIVND in the germline V gene (reference sequence). The V gene lost 6 bases and the J gene lost 7 bases, with 13 bases spanning the gap. This CDR3 has 13 residues. The CDR3 protein is CASSSDRGNIQYF. For the CDR3, the DNA is TGTGCCAGTAGCAGCGACAGAGGCAACATTCAGTACTTC.

This CDR3 reads CASRPTGEDSPLHF. In DNA form, the CDR3 reads TGCGCCAGCAGGCCGACAGGGGAGGATTCACCCCTCCACTTT. The chain has TRBV5-1 and TRBJ1-6; 8 bases are a match to TRBD1. J gave up 8 bases and V 5 bases, and 6 bases lay outside the gene matches. Germline V gene lookup returns CDR1 SGHRS and CDR2 YFSETQ. CDR3 length: 14 residues.

The gene calls are TRBV7-9 and TRBJ2-3; 9 nucleotides align to TRBD2. CDR3 size: 16 residues. V dropped 5 bases and J dropped 1; count of bases not matched to a gene: 7. The germline V gene encodes CDR1 SEHNR and CDR2 FQNEAQ (reference sequence). CDR3 nucleotide sequence: TGTGCCAGCAGCGGCGGGAGGGCCGACGGCACAGATACGCAGTATTTT. Its protein is CASSGGRADGTDTQYF.

This sequence joins TRBV5-6 and TRBJ1-2; unclear D gene. Deletions cut 1 base from V and 2 bases from J, with 9 bases between. The CDR3 contains 14 residues. Germline loops: CDR1 SGHDT, CDR2 YYEEEE. CDR3 protein: CASSLMGQNYGYTF. The CDR3 DNA is TGTGCCAGCAGCTTGATGGGCCAGAACTATGGCTACACCTTC.

This CDR3 is CASRDTNTGELFF. The CDR3 DNA is TGTGCCAGTAGGGACACGAACACCGGGGAGCTGTTTTTT. The rearrangement links TRBV19 to TRBJ2-2; tentatively, D is TRBD1 (5 bases). Germline CDR1 and CDR2: LNHDA and SQIVND (reference sequence). Trimming stripped 6 bases from V and 0 bases from J, with 5 bases between. There are 13 residues in the CDR3. Together with reference TRBV19 and TRBJ2-2, the CDR3 gives the full variable domain: DGGITQSPKYLFRKEGQNVTLSCEQNLNHDAMYWYRQDPGQGLRLIYYSQIVNDFQKGDIAEGYSVSREKKESFPLTVTSAQKNPTAFYLCASRDTNTGELFFGEGSRLTVL.

V usage is TRBV6-6 and J usage is TRBJ2-7; the match to TRBD1 covers 8 bases. CDR3 size: 13 residues. V shed 6 bases, J shed 2 bases, and the junction held 3 bases outside the gene matches. Germline V gene sequence: CDR1 MNHNY, CDR2 SVGAGI (reference sequence). In nucleotides, the CDR3 is TGTGCCAGCAGGACAGGGGAGCCCTACGAGCAGTACTTC. Its translation is CASRTGEPYEQYF.

This rearrangement joins TRBV28 to TRBJ2-7; D not certain. CDR1 is MDHEN, CDR2 SYDVKM, per germline. V shed 2 bases and J shed 9 bases, with 14 bases lying between them. This CDR3 has 13 amino acids. The CDR3 loop is CASSLVGTRGQYF. CDR3 DNA: TGTGCCAGCAGTTTAGTCGGCACTCGCGGGCAGTACTTC.

The genes are TRBV11-3 and TRBJ2-7, with a possible D match to TRBD2 (5 bases). The CDR3 runs to 15 residues. The germline V gene encodes CDR1 SGHNT and CDR2 YENEEA. Between the trimmed V and J ends, which lost 0 bases and 2 bases, there was a span of 11 bases. Here the CDR3 DNA reads TGTGCCAGCAGCTTAGAAGCGGTCGACACCTACGAGCAGTACTTC. Protein: CASSLEAVDTYEQYF.

The chain couples TRBV3-1 (or the pseudogene TRBV3-2) to TRBJ2-7, with TRBD2 matching over 10 bases. V shed 1 base, J shed 5 bases, and the junction held 8 bases outside the gene matches. The CDR3 has 16 amino acids. Germline loops: CDR1 LGHDT, CDR2 YNNKEL (reference sequence). The CDR3 sequence: CASSQAAASGSDEQYF. In DNA, the CDR3 is TGTGCCAGCAGCCAAGCTGCGGCTAGCGGGAGTGACGAGCAGTACTTC.

The chain combines TRBV7-2 with TRBJ2-3; D ambiguous. CDR1 and CDR2 from the germline V gene are SGHTA and FQGNSA. V gave up 5 bases and J gave up 0 bases, with 9 bases separating them. The CDR3 extends over 14 amino acids. Here the CDR3 DNA reads TGTGCCAGCAGCGGGCTTAGAAGCACAGATACGCAGTATTTT. It encodes CASSGLRSTDTQYF.

V usage is TRBV19 and J usage is TRBJ1-1, with D possibly TRBD1 on 5 matching bases. The CDR3 contains 15 residues. The ends were cut back, 3 bases at V and 3 bases at J, with 14 bases in the middle. The germline V gene encodes CDR1 LNHDA and CDR2 SQIVND (reference sequence). The DNA for the CDR3 is TGTGCCAGTAGTATCCTCCCAGGGAGGGACACTGAAGCTTTCTTT. It translates to CASSILPGRDTEAFF.

This chain uses TRBV27 with TRBJ1-2, with D maybe TRBD1 (5 bases). The CDR3 contains 15 residues. V lost 5 bases and J 0 bases, leaving 13 bases between the germline ends. Germline V gene data show CDR1 as MNHEY and CDR2 as SMNVEV (reference sequence). CDR3 in amino acids: CASSPRRGANYGYTF. In nucleotides, the CDR3 is TGTGCCAGCAGTCCCAGGCGGGGGGCTAACTATGGCTACACCTTC.

The chain is built from TRBV3-1 (or the pseudogene TRBV3-2) and TRBJ1-6; TRBD1 agrees at 7 bases. The CDR3 totals 16 residues. CDR1 LGHDT and CDR2 YNNKEL come from the germline V gene (reference sequence). V was clipped by 2 bases and J by 0 bases; unmatched bases: 1. Here the CDR3 reads CASSQNRGSYNSPLHF. CDR3 nucleotides: TGTGCCAGCAGCCAAAACAGGGGCTCCTATAATTCACCCCTCCACTTT.

This chain connects TRBV27 to TRBJ2-7; 7 bases agree with TRBD1. The CDR3 is made up of 16 amino acids. V shed 3 bases, J shed 0 bases, and the junction held 8 bases outside the gene matches. Per germline, CDR1 MNHEY and CDR2 SMNVEV (reference sequence). As DNA, the CDR3 is TGTGCCAGCAGTTTGCCGACAGGGATCGGCTCCTACGAGCAGTACTTC. It yields the protein CASSLPTGIGSYEQYF.